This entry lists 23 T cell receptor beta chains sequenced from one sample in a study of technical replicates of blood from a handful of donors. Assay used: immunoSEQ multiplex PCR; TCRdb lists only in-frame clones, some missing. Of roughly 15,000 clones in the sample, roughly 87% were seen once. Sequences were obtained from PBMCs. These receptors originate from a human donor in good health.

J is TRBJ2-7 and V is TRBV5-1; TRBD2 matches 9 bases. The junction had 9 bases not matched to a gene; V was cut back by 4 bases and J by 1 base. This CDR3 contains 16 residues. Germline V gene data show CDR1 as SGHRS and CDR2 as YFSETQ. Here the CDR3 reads CASSILTSGNSYEQYF. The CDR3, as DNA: TGCGCCAGCAGCATCTTGACTAGCGGAAATTCCTACGAGCAGTACTTC.

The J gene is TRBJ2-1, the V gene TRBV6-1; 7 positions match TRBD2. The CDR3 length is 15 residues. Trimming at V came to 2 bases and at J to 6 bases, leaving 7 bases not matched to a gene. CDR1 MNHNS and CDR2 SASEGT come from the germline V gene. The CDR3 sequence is CASSEWAGVANEQFF. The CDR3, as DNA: TGTGCCAGCAGTGAATGGGCGGGAGTCGCCAATGAGCAGTTCTTC.

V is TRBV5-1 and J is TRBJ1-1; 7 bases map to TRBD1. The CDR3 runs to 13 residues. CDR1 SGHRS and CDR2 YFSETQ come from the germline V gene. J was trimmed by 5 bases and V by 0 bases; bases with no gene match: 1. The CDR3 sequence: CASSLGRGTEAFF. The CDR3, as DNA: TGCGCCAGCAGCTTGGGCAGGGGGACTGAAGCTTTCTTT.

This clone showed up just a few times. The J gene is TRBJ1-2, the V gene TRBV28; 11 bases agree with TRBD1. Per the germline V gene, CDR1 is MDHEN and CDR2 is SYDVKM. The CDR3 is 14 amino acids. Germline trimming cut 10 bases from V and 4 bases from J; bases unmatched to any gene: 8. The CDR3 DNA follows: TGTGCCATCGCCGGGGACAGGGGGTTCTATGGCTACACCTTC. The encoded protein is CAIAGDRGFYGYTF.

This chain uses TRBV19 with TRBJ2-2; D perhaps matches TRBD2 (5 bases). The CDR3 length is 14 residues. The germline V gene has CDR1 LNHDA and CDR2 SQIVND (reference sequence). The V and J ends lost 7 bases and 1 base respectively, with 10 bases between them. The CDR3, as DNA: TGTGCCAGTAAGCCGGGAAGGAACACCGGGGAGCTGTTTTTT. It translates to CASKPGRNTGELFF.

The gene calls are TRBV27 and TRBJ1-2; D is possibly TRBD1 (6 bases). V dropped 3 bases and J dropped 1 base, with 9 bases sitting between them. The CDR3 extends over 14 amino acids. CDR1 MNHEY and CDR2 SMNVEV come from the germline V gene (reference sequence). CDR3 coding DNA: TGTGCCAGCAGTTTCCAAGGGGGTAACTATGGCTACACCTTC. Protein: CASSFQGGNYGYTF.

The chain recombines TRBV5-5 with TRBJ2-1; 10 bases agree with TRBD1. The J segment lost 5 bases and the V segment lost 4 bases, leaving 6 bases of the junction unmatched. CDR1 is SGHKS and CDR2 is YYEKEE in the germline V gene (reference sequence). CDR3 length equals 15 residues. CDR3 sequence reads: CASSQGQGVDNEQFF. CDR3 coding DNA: TGTGCCAGCAGCCAAGGACAGGGGGTTGACAATGAGCAGTTCTTC. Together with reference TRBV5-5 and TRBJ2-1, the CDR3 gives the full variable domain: DAGVTQSPTHLIKTRGQQVTLRCSPISGHKSVSWYQQVLGQGPQFIFQYYEKEERGRGNFPDRFSARQFPNYSSELNVNALLLGDSALYLCASSQGQGVDNEQFFGPGTRLTVL.

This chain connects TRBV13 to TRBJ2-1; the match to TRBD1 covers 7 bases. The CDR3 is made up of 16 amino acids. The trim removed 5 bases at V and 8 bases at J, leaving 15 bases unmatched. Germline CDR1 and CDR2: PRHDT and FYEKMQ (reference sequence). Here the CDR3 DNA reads TGTGCCAGCAGCCTCCCCCACAGGGGTAATTGGGATGAGCAGTTCTTC. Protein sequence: CASSLPHRGNWDEQFF.

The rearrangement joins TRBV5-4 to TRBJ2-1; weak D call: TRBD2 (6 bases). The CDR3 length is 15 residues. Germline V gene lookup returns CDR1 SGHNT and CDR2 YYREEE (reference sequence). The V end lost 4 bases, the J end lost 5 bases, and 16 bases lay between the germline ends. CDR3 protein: CASSDSGSGHNEQFF. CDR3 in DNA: TGTGCCAGCAGCGATAGCGGTAGTGGGCACAATGAGCAGTTCTTC. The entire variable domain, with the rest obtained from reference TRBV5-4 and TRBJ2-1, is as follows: ETGVTQSPTHLIKTRGQQVTLRCSSQSGHNTVSWYQQALGQGPQFIFQYYREEENGRGNFPPRFSGLQFPNYSSELNVNALELDDSALYLCASSDSGSGHNEQFFGPGTRLTVL.

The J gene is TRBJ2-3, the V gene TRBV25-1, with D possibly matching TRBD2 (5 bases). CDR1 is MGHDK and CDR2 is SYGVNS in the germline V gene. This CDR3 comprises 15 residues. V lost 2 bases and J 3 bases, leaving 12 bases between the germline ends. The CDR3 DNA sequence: TGTGCCAGCAGTGAAGGCGGGTCGGAGACAGATACGCAGTATTTT. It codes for CASSEGGSETDTQYF. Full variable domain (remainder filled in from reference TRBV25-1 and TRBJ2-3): EADIYQTPRYLVIGTGKKITLECSQTMGHDKMYWYQQDPGMELHLIHYSYGVNSTEKGDLSSESTVSRIRTEHFPLTLESARPSHTSQYLCASSEGGSETDTQYFGPGTRLTVL.

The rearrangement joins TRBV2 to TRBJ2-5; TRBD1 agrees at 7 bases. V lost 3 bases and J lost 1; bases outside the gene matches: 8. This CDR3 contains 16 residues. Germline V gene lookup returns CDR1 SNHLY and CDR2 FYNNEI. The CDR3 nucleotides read TGTGCCAGCAGTGACCCCACAGGGGCGGGCCAAGAGACCCAGTACTTC. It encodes CASSDPTGAGQETQYF.

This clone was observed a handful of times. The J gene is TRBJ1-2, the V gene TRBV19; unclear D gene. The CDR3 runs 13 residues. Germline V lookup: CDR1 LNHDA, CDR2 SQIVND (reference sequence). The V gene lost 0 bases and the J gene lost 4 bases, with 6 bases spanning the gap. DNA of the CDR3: TGTGCCAGTAGTATAGAAGGGAGCTATGGCTACACCTTC. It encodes CASSIEGSYGYTF.

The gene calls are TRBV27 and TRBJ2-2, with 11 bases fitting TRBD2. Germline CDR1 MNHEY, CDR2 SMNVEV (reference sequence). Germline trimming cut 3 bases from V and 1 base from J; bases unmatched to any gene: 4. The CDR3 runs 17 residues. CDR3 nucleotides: TGTGCCAGCAGTTTTGTGGGACTAGCGGAGAACACCGGGGAGCTGTTTTTT. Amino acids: CASSFVGLAENTGELFF.

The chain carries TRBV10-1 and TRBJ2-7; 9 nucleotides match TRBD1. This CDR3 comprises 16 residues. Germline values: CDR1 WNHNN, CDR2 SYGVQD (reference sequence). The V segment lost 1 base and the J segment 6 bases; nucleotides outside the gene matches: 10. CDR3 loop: CASSEYIGQGPGEQYF. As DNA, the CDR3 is TGCGCCAGCAGTGAGTACATAGGACAGGGGCCCGGCGAGCAGTACTTC.

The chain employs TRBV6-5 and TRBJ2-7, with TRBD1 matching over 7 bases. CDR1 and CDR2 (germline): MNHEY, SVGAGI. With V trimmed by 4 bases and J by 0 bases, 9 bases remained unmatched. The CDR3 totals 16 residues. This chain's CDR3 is CASSSSPGTVSYEQYF. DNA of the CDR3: TGTGCCAGCAGTTCCTCTCCAGGGACAGTCTCCTACGAGCAGTACTTC.

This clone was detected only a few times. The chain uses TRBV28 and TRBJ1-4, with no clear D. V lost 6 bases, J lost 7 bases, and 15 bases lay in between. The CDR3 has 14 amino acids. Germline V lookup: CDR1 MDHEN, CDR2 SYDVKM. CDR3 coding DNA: TGTGCCAGCAGCGGAGAGGGCTTGGGTGAAAAACTGTTTTTT. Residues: CASSGEGLGEKLFF.

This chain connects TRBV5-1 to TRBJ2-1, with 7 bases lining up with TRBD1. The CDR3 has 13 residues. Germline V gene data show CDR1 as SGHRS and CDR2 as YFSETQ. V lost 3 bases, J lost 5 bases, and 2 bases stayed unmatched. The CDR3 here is CASSWGQNNEQFF. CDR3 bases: TGCGCCAGCAGCTGGGGACAGAACAATGAGCAGTTCTTC.

Written as DNA, the CDR3 is TGTGCCAGCAGCTTAGTGGGGCTCCGGGACTTAAGCGAAGAGACCCAGTACTTC. This sequence encodes CASSLVGLRDLSEETQYF. The chain combines TRBV7-9 with TRBJ2-5; D is possibly TRBD2 (6 bases). This CDR3 contains 18 residues. The V gene's germline CDR1 is SEHNR and CDR2 FQNEAQ (reference sequence). Between the trimmed V and J ends, which lost 1 base and 3 bases, there was a span of 21 bases.

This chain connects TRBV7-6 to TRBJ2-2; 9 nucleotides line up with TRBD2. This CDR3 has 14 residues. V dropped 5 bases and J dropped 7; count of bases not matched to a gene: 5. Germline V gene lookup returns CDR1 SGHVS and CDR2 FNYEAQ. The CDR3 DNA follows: TGTGCCAGCAGCACGCGGGAGGGCTACGGGGAGCTGTTTTTT. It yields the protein CASSTREGYGELFF.

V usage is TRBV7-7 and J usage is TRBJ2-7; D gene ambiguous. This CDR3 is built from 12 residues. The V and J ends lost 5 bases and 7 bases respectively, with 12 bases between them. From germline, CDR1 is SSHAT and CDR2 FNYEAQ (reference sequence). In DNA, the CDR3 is TGTGCCAGCAGCGTGCTAGGCGGAGAGCAGTACTTC. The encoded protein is CASSVLGGEQYF.

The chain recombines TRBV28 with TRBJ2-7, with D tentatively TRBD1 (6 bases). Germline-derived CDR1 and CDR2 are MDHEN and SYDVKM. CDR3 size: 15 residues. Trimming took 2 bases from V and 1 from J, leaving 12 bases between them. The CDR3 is CASSLAYGQSYEQYF. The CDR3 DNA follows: TGTGCCAGCAGTTTAGCTTACGGACAGTCCTACGAGCAGTACTTC.

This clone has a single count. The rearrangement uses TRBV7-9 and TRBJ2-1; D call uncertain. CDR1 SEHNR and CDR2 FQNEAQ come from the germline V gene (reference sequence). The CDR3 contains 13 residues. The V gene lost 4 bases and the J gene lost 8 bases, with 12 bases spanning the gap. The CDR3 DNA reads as TGTGCCAGCAGCTCGAGTCAAGAGGATGAGCAGTTCTTC. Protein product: CASSSSQEDEQFF. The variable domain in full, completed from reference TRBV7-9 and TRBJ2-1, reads DTGVSQNPRHKITKRGQNVTFRCDPISEHNRLYWYRQTLGQGPEFLTYFQNEAQLEKSRLLSDRFSAERPKGSFSTLEIQRTEQGDSAMYLCASSSSQEDEQFFGPGTRLTVL.

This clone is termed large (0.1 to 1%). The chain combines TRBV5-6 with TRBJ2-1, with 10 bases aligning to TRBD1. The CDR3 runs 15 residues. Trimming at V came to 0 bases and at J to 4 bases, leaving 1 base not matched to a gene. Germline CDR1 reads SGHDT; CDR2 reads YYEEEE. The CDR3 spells CASSLGDRGYNEQFF. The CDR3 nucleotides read TGTGCCAGCAGCTTGGGGGACAGGGGATACAATGAGCAGTTCTTC.